This T cell receptor (beta chain) is drawn from a study of blood T cell repertoires in COVID-19. Sequenced by immunoSEQ multiplex PCR; TCRdb stores in-frame clones only, minus some. The data show 150,000 to 200,000 clones, with roughly four fifths seen just once and around 7.6% held by the top ten. This clone has only a few counts. The CDR3 is 13 residues long. V dropped 2 bases and J dropped 10 bases, with 9 bases sitting between them. Sequencing was carried out using peripheral blood. The V call is TRBV12-3 or TRBV12-4, the J call TRBJ1-6; D unresolved. The TCR originated in a middle-aged man who had recovered from COVID-19. The CDR3 spells CASSLNSGSPLHF. The CDR3 nucleotides read TGTGCCAGCAGTTTAAATTCAGGATCACCCCTCCACTTT.